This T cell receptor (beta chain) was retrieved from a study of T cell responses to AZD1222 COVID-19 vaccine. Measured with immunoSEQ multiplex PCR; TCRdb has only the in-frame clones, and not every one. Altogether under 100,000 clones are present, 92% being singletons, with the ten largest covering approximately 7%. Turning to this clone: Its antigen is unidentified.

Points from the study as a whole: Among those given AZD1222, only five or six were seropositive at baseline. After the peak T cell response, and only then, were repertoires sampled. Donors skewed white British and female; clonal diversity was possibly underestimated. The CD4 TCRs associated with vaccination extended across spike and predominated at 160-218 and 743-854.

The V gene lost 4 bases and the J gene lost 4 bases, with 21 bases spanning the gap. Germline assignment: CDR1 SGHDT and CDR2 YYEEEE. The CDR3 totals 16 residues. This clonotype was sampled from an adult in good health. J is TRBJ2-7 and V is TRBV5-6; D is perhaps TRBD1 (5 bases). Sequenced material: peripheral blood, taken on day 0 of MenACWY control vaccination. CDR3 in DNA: TGTGCCAGCAGCCTAAGGGATGGTCAGGGTGTTTACGAGCAGTACTTC. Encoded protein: CASSLRDGQGVYEQYF.